This T cell receptor (beta chain) was recorded in a study of T cells after yellow fever vaccination. In TCRdb, the 5' RACE reads were re-called with MiXCR into one record per CDR3 protein. The sample holds under 350,000 distinct CDR3 sequences; about 4% are singletons and the top ten take around 23%. This clonotype appeared a few times. Its antigen is not known. Germline CDR1 MNHEY, CDR2 SVGEGT. The germline V and J ends were trimmed by 3 bases and 7 bases, with 12 bases remaining between them. This CDR3 comprises 13 residues. Whole-study findings and limits: Shared CD4/CD8 clonotypes were a small share, likely from convergent recombination.

This TCR derives from a man aged 18 to 29 who received the YFV17D yellow fever vaccine. The rearrangement links TRBV6-2 or TRBV6-3 to TRBJ1-2; D unresolved. This material consisted of PBMCs, taken 5 days after the yellow fever booster vaccination. The CDR3 coding sequence is TGTGCCAGCAGTTATCAAGGGAGATCTGGCTACACCTTC. It is translated as CASSYQGRSGYTF.